This T cell receptor (beta chain) is drawn from a study of blood T cell repertoires in COVID-19. As for the study in general: Some COVID-19 samples were acute and others convalescent; all came from the United States, Italy and Spain. PBMCs, B-cell-depleted T cells, or T cells were the source of the cDNA or gDNA that made up the material.

Germline CDR1 is MNHEY and CDR2 is SMNVEV (reference sequence). V gave up 6 bases and J gave up 5 bases; unmatched junction bases: 11. This CDR3 has 16 amino acids. In the study's own analysis: Reference gene primer amplification in the assay estimated nucleated cell counts. Using immunoSEQ multiplex PCR, the repertoire was profiled, and TCRdb retains in-frame clones only, with some absent. The DNA was the basis for D and trimming; V, J and clone size are from that table. The sample contains roughly 100,000 clones, about 90% of which appear only once. The sequencing input was peripheral blood. The gene calls are TRBV27 and TRBJ2-7; 12 bases line up with TRBD1. The TCR was taken from a woman aged 55-75 years with acute or convalescent COVID-19. The CDR3 coding sequence is TGTGCCAGCAGCCCTATTGGCGGGACAGGGGGCGACGAGCAGTACTTC. It is translated as CASSPIGGTGGDEQYF.